The 27 T cell receptor beta chains reported below all come from one sample, sequenced in a study of vaccination effects on CD4 cells after COVID-19. Measured with immunoSEQ multiplex PCR; TCRdb has only the in-frame clones, and not every one. The sample lists fewer than 90,000 clones; roughly 73% were seen once. Antigen-specific CD4+ T cells expanded by the ViraFEST assay with viral peptide pools were then sequenced. Having been cultured for ten to eleven days, the cells underwent CD4+ T cell isolation. SARS-CoV-2 infected the person between March and December 2020, as confirmed by PCR. The antigens for these receptors are not known. Source: CD4+ T cells from PBMCs cultured with HIV peptides, taken before COVID-19 vaccination. Subset given: HIV-1 Nef peptide pool negative control/reference culture. The source of these receptors is a human donor who had a prior SARS-CoV-2 infection.

J is TRBJ1-4 and V is TRBV5-6; a possible D gene is TRBD1 (5 bases). V was shortened by 1 base and J by 8 bases, with 9 bases between the two germline ends. The CDR3 totals 13 residues. Germline V lookup: CDR1 SGHDT, CDR2 YYEEEE. CDR3 sequence (DNA): TGTGCCAGCAGCTTGACAAGGGGCGAAAAACTGTTTTTT. Protein sequence: CASSLTRGEKLFF.

The gene calls are TRBV7-2 and TRBJ1-2; D call uncertain. The V gene lost 2 bases and the J gene lost 4 bases, with 11 bases spanning the gap. CDR3 length equals 14 residues. In germline, CDR1 is SGHTA, CDR2 FQGNSA. CDR3 bases: TGTGCCAGCAGCTTATCACCGGCGGGCTATGGCTACACCTTC. Translated: CASSLSPAGYGYTF.

CDR3 nucleotide sequence: TGCGCCAGCAGCTGGAGCACAGATACGCAGTATTTT. Translating gives CASSWSTDTQYF. The V call is TRBV5-1, the J call TRBJ2-3, with D unclear. V lost 3 bases, J lost 0 bases, and 2 bases lay in between. Germline V gene sequence: CDR1 SGHRS, CDR2 YFSETQ. The CDR3 has 12 amino acids.

The chain carries TRBV11-2 and TRBJ2-5, with D possibly matching TRBD1 (5 bases). Germline V gene lookup returns CDR1 SGHAT and CDR2 FQNNGV. Trimming stripped 1 base from V and 5 bases from J, with 8 bases between. The CDR3 covers 13 residues. In nucleotides, the CDR3 is TGTGCCAGCAGCTTAGCCAGGGCGGAGACCCAGTACTTC. Translating it yields CASSLARAETQYF.

The chain joins TRBV4-3 to TRBJ2-1, with D perhaps matching TRBD2 (6 bases). The CDR3 has 14 residues. V was cut by 3 bases and J by 9 bases, with 15 bases left in between. Germline V gene data show CDR1 as LGHNA and CDR2 as YSLEER. The CDR3 spells CASSQGDGGLEQFF. CDR3 sequence (DNA): TGCGCCAGCAGCCAGGGGGACGGGGGTCTTGAGCAGTTCTTC.

V gene TRBV5-4 combines with J gene TRBJ1-1; D remains ambiguous. This CDR3 has 12 amino acids. Germline V CDR1 and CDR2: SGHNT, YYREEE (reference sequence). V lost 4 bases and J lost 2, with 6 bases in between. The CDR3 protein is CASSIDNTEAFF. The CDR3 coding sequence is TGTGCCAGCAGCATCGACAACACTGAAGCTTTCTTT.

V and J are TRBV6-2 or TRBV6-3 and TRBJ2-7; 8 bases match TRBD2. Germline V gives CDR1 MNHEY, CDR2 SVGEGT. Trimming cost V 2 bases and J 3 bases; bases outside gene matches: 9. The CDR3 extends over 16 amino acids. Written as DNA, the CDR3 is TGTGCCAGCAGTTACGAGCGGGGGCGGCCTCTCTACGAGCAGTACTTC. Translation gives CASSYERGRPLYEQYF.

This clone was counted a few times. This chain uses TRBV5-4 with TRBJ2-7; D uncertain. Deletions cut 0 bases from V and 2 bases from J, with 15 bases between. Germline V gene data show CDR1 as SGHNT and CDR2 as YYREEE (reference sequence). The CDR3 has 16 residues. CDR3 coding DNA: TGTGCCAGCAGCTTGGGGGTTGGGCTTTCCACCTACGAGCAGTACTTC. The encoded protein is CASSLGVGLSTYEQYF.

This clone has just a few counts. V is TRBV7-6 and J is TRBJ1-2; 7 nucleotides match TRBD1. The CDR3 has 12 amino acids. The germline V gene encodes CDR1 SGHVS and CDR2 FNYEAQ. With 3 bases clipped from V and 5 bases from J, the junction kept 0 bases outside the gene matches. The CDR3 here is CASSLTGYGYTF. CDR3 coding DNA: TGTGCCAGCAGCTTGACAGGGTATGGCTACACCTTC.

The gene calls are TRBV30 and TRBJ1-1; TRBD1 is a possible D gene (5 bases). This CDR3 is built from 15 residues. Trimming cost V 0 bases and J 5 bases, with 16 bases left between them. The germline V gene encodes CDR1 GTSNPN and CDR2 SVGIG (reference sequence). This chain's CDR3 is CAWSVWGREKTEAFF. Written as DNA, the CDR3 is TGTGCCTGGAGTGTATGGGGCAGGGAGAAAACTGAAGCTTTCTTT.

The rearrangement links TRBV7-3 to TRBJ2-3; no reliable D call. Germline assignment: CDR1 SGHTA and CDR2 FQGTGA. The CDR3 runs to 13 residues. V was shortened by 2 bases and J by 4 bases, with 7 bases between the two germline ends. CDR3 bases: TGTGCCAGCAGCTTATGGAGCGCAGATACGCAGTATTTT. Its translation: CASSLWSADTQYF.

This chain uses TRBV3-1 (or the pseudogene TRBV3-2) with TRBJ2-7; 7 positions match TRBD1. After removal of 2 bases from V and 0 bases from J, the junction contained 4 bases not matched to a gene. The CDR3 extends over 15 amino acids. Per the germline V gene, CDR1 is LGHDT and CDR2 is YNNKEL (reference sequence). The CDR3 DNA reads as TGTGCCAGCAGCCAAATGGGACAGTTCTCCTACGAGCAGTACTTC. Amino acids: CASSQMGQFSYEQYF.

The V gene is TRBV5-6, the J gene TRBJ2-5; possibly TRBD1 for D (5 bases). This CDR3 comprises 15 residues. CDR1 and CDR2 from the germline V gene are SGHDT and YYEEEE. V lost 3 bases and J 4 bases, leaving 16 bases between the germline ends. The CDR3 DNA reads TGTGCCAGCAGCTCACGGCGGCAGGGAATAGAGACCCAGTACTTC. It translates to CASSSRRQGIETQYF. The whole variable domain, remainder taken from reference TRBV5-6 and TRBJ2-5, is DAGVTQSPTHLIKTRGQQVTLRCSPKSGHDTVSWYQQALGQGPQFIFQYYEEEERQRGNFPDRFSGHQFPNYSSELNVNALLLGDSALYLCASSSRRQGIETQYFGPGTRLLVL.

The chain employs TRBV2 and TRBJ2-3, with 11 positions matching TRBD2. This CDR3 region has 16 residues. Germline CDR1 reads SNHLY; CDR2 reads FYNNEI. The V and J ends lost 4 bases and 2 bases, in that order; junction bases with no gene match: 5. The CDR3 is CASSGGLAENTDTQYF. The CDR3 bases are TGTGCCAGCAGTGGGGGACTAGCGGAAAACACAGATACGCAGTATTTT.

This clone was detected only once. The chain uses TRBV6-6 and TRBJ2-1, with D unresolved. The V and J ends lost 0 bases and 9 bases respectively, with 6 bases between them. Germline-derived CDR1 and CDR2 are MNHNY and SVGAGI (reference sequence). This CDR3 region has 12 residues. Here the CDR3 reads CASSYSNLEQFF. As DNA, the CDR3 is TGTGCCAGCAGTTACTCGAATCTTGAGCAGTTCTTC.

The rearrangement uses TRBV7-9 and TRBJ2-3; possibly TRBD1 for D (5 bases). Trimming cost V 4 bases and J 6 bases, with 14 bases left between them. In germline, CDR1 is SEHNR, CDR2 FQNEAQ (reference sequence). The length of the CDR3 is 14 residues. The DNA of the CDR3 is TGTGCCAGCAGCTCACTAACAGGAACCGATACGCAGTATTTT. It specifies CASSSLTGTDTQYF.

The CDR3, as DNA: TGTGCCAGCAGCTTAGTTGAGGCCCAGTACTTC. This gives the protein CASSLVEAQYF. This chain links TRBV7-2 with TRBJ2-5; D unresolved. Germline CDR1 is SGHTA and CDR2 is FQGNSA. V was trimmed by 1 base and J by 9 bases, leaving 6 bases between them. This CDR3 is built from 11 residues.

The CDR3 DNA reads TGTGCCAGCAGCCAAGAGTGGCAGGCCTACGAGCAGTACTTC. The encoded protein is CASSQEWQAYEQYF. V and J are TRBV3-1 (or the pseudogene TRBV3-2) and TRBJ2-7; no definite D call. The CDR3 is 14 residues long. Trimming shortened V by 0 bases and J by 2 bases, and 8 bases separated the two germline ends. CDR1 and CDR2 (germline): LGHDT, YNNKEL (reference sequence).

This rearrangement joins TRBV6-5 to TRBJ1-3; TRBD1 matches 7 bases. The CDR3 runs 15 residues. Germline CDR1 is MNHEY and CDR2 is SVGAGI. After removal of 7 bases from V and 0 bases from J, the junction contained 6 bases not matched to a gene. The CDR3 nucleotides are TGTGCCAGCAAAGGACAGGCCCTCTCTGGAAACACCATATATTTT. This translates into CASKGQALSGNTIYF.

The V and J genes are TRBV5-6 and TRBJ2-3, with 8 bases that match TRBD2. This CDR3 has 15 amino acids. CDR1 SGHDT and CDR2 YYEEEE come from the germline V gene. The V segment lost 0 bases and the J segment 4 bases; nucleotides outside the gene matches: 4. The CDR3 is CASSLGLAGADTQYF. The CDR3 DNA sequence: TGTGCCAGCAGCTTGGGGCTAGCGGGTGCAGATACGCAGTATTTT.

The V call is TRBV27, the J call TRBJ2-1, with 13 bases fitting TRBD2. In germline, CDR1 is MNHEY, CDR2 SMNVEV (reference sequence). The length of the CDR3 is 18 residues. The ends lost 2 bases at V and 7 bases at J; junction bases unmatched: 11. CDR3 nucleotides: TGTGCCAGCAGTTTAAACCGGTACGGGACTAGCGGGAAGAATGAGCAGTTCTTC. It codes for CASSLNRYGTSGKNEQFF.

The chain couples TRBV5-1 to TRBJ1-1, with TRBD1 as a possible D gene (6 bases). V dropped 0 bases and J dropped 6 bases, with 15 bases sitting between them. This CDR3 region has 15 residues. Looked up from germline, CDR1 is SGHRS and CDR2 is YFSETQ. CDR3 region: CASSLVAGARSEAFF. In DNA, the CDR3 is TGCGCCAGCAGCTTGGTTGCAGGGGCGCGGTCTGAAGCTTTCTTT.

The V call is TRBV6-5, the J call TRBJ2-3, with D hard to call. Germline lookup yields CDR1 MNHEY and CDR2 SVGAGI. The CDR3 is 14 amino acids. The V and J ends lost 6 bases and 0 bases respectively, with 10 bases between them. The CDR3 reads CASRPDLSTDTQYF. The CDR3 coding sequence is TGTGCCAGCAGACCGGACCTTAGCACAGATACGCAGTATTTT.

This chain connects TRBV5-4 to TRBJ2-2; D is uncertain. The CDR3 loop spans 15 amino acids. Trimming stripped 3 bases from V and 4 bases from J, with 13 bases between. The germline V gene encodes CDR1 SGHNT and CDR2 YYREEE (reference sequence). CDR3 bases: TGTGCCAGCAGCTCTGGGAAGGGTGTCACCGGGGAGCTGTTTTTT. This gives the protein CASSSGKGVTGELFF.

This chain uses TRBV3-1 (or the pseudogene TRBV3-2) with TRBJ2-7, with D possibly being TRBD1 or TRBD2 (5 bases each). There are 18 residues in the CDR3. Trimming took off 0 bases at V and 6 bases at J, with 24 bases between the two ends. CDR1 and CDR2 (germline): LGHDT, YNNKEL (reference sequence). CDR3 loop: CASSQDPSSFVRGREQYF. The CDR3 coding sequence is TGTGCCAGCAGCCAAGATCCCTCGTCTTTTGTCCGGGGCCGCGAGCAGTACTTC.

This clone was found a few times. The rearrangement joins TRBV11-2 to TRBJ2-1, with 7 bases matching TRBD2. This CDR3 region has 11 residues. CDR1 and CDR2 (germline): SGHAT, FQNNGV. The junction had 1 base not matched to a gene; V was cut back by 5 bases and J by 9 bases. The CDR3 sequence is CASSGEGEQFF. The CDR3 DNA is TGTGCCAGCAGCGGGGAGGGTGAGCAGTTCTTC.

The CDR3 reads CASSLVATRASTDTQYF. The CDR3 nucleotides read TGCGCCAGCAGCTTGGTCGCTACACGTGCTAGCACAGATACGCAGTATTTT. This chain connects TRBV5-1 to TRBJ2-3; D unresolved. CDR3 length: 17 residues. Trimming took off 0 bases at V and 0 bases at J, with 14 bases between the two ends. Germline lookup yields CDR1 SGHRS and CDR2 YFSETQ.